One sample yielded the 18 T cell receptor beta chains listed below, sequenced in a study of long-term antiretroviral therapy in people with HIV. immunoSEQ v3.0 was run at survey level. Profiling relied on immunoSEQ multiplex PCR, and the TCRdb table lists in-frame clones only, not all of them. The sample yields roughly 5,600 clones, about 77% seen once. The sample consisted of unsorted PBMCs, taken 1.8 years before starting antiretroviral therapy. The origin of the receptors is a man aged 40-55 years with HIV.

V and J are TRBV7-9 and TRBJ1-2, with TRBD1 matching 8 bases. This CDR3 region has 14 residues. Germline CDR1 and CDR2: SEHNR and FQNEAQ (reference sequence). With 1 base clipped from V and 6 bases from J, the junction kept 4 bases outside the gene matches. In DNA form, the CDR3 reads TGTGCCAGCAGCTTAGTGGACAGGGAACATGGCTACACCTTC. This translates into CASSLVDREHGYTF.

This chain joins TRBV9 and TRBJ1-1; unclear D gene. The CDR3 contains 15 residues. Germline CDR1 reads SGDLS; CDR2 reads YYNGEE. Trimming took off 1 base at V and 1 base at J, with 11 bases between the two ends. CDR3 sequence reads: CASSVTDMGNTEAFF. The CDR3 coding sequence is TGTGCCAGCAGCGTAACAGACATGGGGAACACTGAAGCTTTCTTT.

In this sample, this clone turned up once. The chain has TRBV18 and TRBJ2-2; D is ambiguous. CDR1 KGHSH and CDR2 LQKENI come from the germline V gene. CDR3 length: 14 residues. Trimming took 2 bases from V and 5 from J, leaving 9 bases between them. DNA for the CDR3: TGTGCCAGCTCACCAATACCCGAAACCGGGGAGCTGTTTTTT. Protein sequence: CASSPIPETGELFF.

This chain links TRBV2 with TRBJ1-5, with D perhaps TRBD1 (6 bases). Trimming took off 7 bases at V and 4 bases at J, with 11 bases between the two ends. CDR1 and CDR2 (germline): SNHLY, FYNNEI. The CDR3 is made up of 13 amino acids. CDR3 coding DNA: TGTGCCAGCAAAGAGGGGGGGAATCAGCCCCAGCATTTT. This codes for CASKEGGNQPQHF.

The V and J genes are TRBV12-5 and TRBJ2-1; D is uncertain. CDR1 LGHNT and CDR2 FRNRAP come from the germline V gene. The CDR3 is 13 amino acids. The ends were cut back, 4 bases at V and 0 bases at J, with 4 bases in the middle. The CDR3 reads CASGSSSYNEQFF. In DNA, the CDR3 is TGTGCTAGTGGTTCGTCCTCCTACAATGAGCAGTTCTTC.

The rearrangement joins TRBV10-3 to TRBJ1-5; 7 positions agree with TRBD1. CDR1 is ENHRY, CDR2 SYGVKD, per germline. V lost 3 bases and J lost 6; bases outside the gene matches: 5. The CDR3 is 14 residues long. The CDR3 spells CAISERGLGQPQHF. For the CDR3, the DNA is TGTGCCATCAGTGAAAGGGGGCTCGGTCAGCCCCAGCATTTT.

This chain links TRBV5-6 with TRBJ1-5, with D uncertain. The ends were cut back, 0 bases at V and 5 bases at J, with 12 bases in the middle. Germline V gene lookup returns CDR1 SGHDT and CDR2 YYEEEE. The CDR3 has 15 residues. The CDR3 protein is CASSLGTRLDQPQHF. In nucleotides, the CDR3 is TGTGCCAGCAGCTTGGGTACACGGTTGGATCAGCCCCAGCATTTT. Combining the CDR3 with reference TRBV5-6 and TRBJ1-5 gives the whole variable domain DAGVTQSPTHLIKTRGQQVTLRCSPKSGHDTVSWYQQALGQGPQFIFQYYEEEERQRGNFPDRFSGHQFPNYSSELNVNALLLGDSALYLCASSLGTRLDQPQHFGDGTRLSIL.

V gene TRBV7-9 combines with J gene TRBJ2-1; D possibly corresponds to TRBD1 (5 bases). This CDR3 is built from 12 residues. Trimming stripped 5 bases from V and 10 bases from J, with 12 bases between. The germline gives CDR1 SEHNR, CDR2 FQNEAQ (reference sequence). CDR3 nucleotides: TGTGCCAGCAGCACACAGGAGATCGAGCAGTTCTTC. Its translation: CASSTQEIEQFF.

V usage is TRBV15 and J usage is TRBJ1-1; a possible D gene is TRBD1 (5 bases). V gave up 0 bases and J gave up 8 bases, with 13 bases separating them. The CDR3 spans 14 residues. The germline CDR1 and CDR2 sequences are LNHNV and YYDKDF (reference sequence). In DNA, the CDR3 is TGTGCCACCAGCAGAGATCGGGAGGGGCGAGAAGCTTTCTTT. It codes for CATSRDREGREAFF.

The J gene is TRBJ2-3, the V gene TRBV9, with TRBD2 matching over 11 bases. Trimming cost V 3 bases and J 0 bases; bases outside gene matches: 9. This CDR3 contains 18 residues. In germline, CDR1 is SGDLS, CDR2 YYNGEE. Here the CDR3 reads CASSAGTSGVTSTDTQYF. The DNA for the CDR3 is TGTGCCAGCAGCGCGGGGACTAGCGGAGTTACTAGCACAGATACGCAGTATTTT. Variable domain in full (rest from reference TRBV9 and TRBJ2-3): DSGVTQTPKHLITATGQRVTLRCSPRSGDLSVYWYQQSLDQGLQFLIQYYNGEERAKGNILERFSAQQFPDLHSELNLSSLELGDSALYFCASSAGTSGVTSTDTQYFGPGTRLTVL.

The chain has TRBV19 and TRBJ2-3; D is ambiguous. This CDR3 contains 15 residues. Per germline, CDR1 LNHDA and CDR2 SQIVND (reference sequence). With 4 bases removed from V and 2 bases from J, the gap between germline ends came to 13 bases. This CDR3 is CASSTLPEPTDTQYF. The CDR3 DNA sequence: TGTGCCAGTAGTACGTTGCCCGAACCCACAGATACGCAGTATTTT.

The chain joins TRBV5-6 to TRBJ2-7; maybe TRBD1 (6 bases). The CDR3 is made up of 14 amino acids. From germline, CDR1 is SGHDT and CDR2 YYEEEE. With 5 bases removed from V and 5 bases from J, the gap between germline ends came to 17 bases. The DNA of the CDR3 is TGTGCCAGCAGGGTTCGGCAGGGGTACCACGAGCAGTACTTC. Its protein is CASRVRQGYHEQYF.

The chain has TRBV9 and TRBJ1-2; 9 bases map to TRBD1. V lost 3 bases and J lost 6; bases outside the gene matches: 9. In germline, CDR1 is SGDLS, CDR2 YYNGEE. This CDR3 spans 15 amino acids. This CDR3 is CASSDRDRDIDGYTF. CDR3 nucleotides: TGTGCCAGCAGCGACCGGGACAGGGATATCGATGGCTACACCTTC.

There are a few counts of this clone. The genes are TRBV5-8 and TRBJ2-7; D possibly uses TRBD1 or TRBD2 (5 bases each). This CDR3 has 15 amino acids. In germline, CDR1 is SGHTS, CDR2 YDEGEE. The ends were cut back, 4 bases at V and 7 bases at J, with 21 bases in the middle. The CDR3 DNA is TGTGCCAGCAGCACCTCCGGGACGGGATCATCTGAGCAGTACTTC. It codes for CASSTSGTGSSEQYF.

V and J are TRBV28 and TRBJ1-2; D is undetermined. Germline V gene data show CDR1 as MDHEN and CDR2 as SYDVKM. The CDR3 is 13 amino acids. V lost 0 bases, J lost 4 bases, and 6 bases lay in between. The CDR3 nucleotides read TGTGCCAGCAGTTTATGGCAGTCCTATGGCTACACCTTC. Translation: CASSLWQSYGYTF.

This chain connects TRBV12-5 to TRBJ1-1; D gene unclear. Germline V gene sequence: CDR1 LGHNT, CDR2 FRNRAP. CDR3 length equals 15 residues. V lost 5 bases and J lost 3, with 16 bases in between. CDR3 DNA: TGTGCTAGTGGTCCGGACGCCGGAAGGTACACTGAAGCTTTCTTT. Translation gives CASGPDAGRYTEAFF.

CDR3 nucleotides: TGTGCCAGCAGCCTCACCGGGGAGCTGTTTTTT. Amino acid sequence: CASSLTGELFF. The V call is TRBV7-6, the J call TRBJ2-2; D ambiguous. Per the germline V gene, CDR1 is SGHVS and CDR2 is FNYEAQ. V dropped 5 bases and J dropped 4 bases, with 2 bases sitting between them. The CDR3 length is 11 residues.

This chain connects TRBV11-2 to TRBJ2-2, with D possibly TRBD1 on 6 matching bases. Germline values: CDR1 SGHAT, CDR2 FQNNGV. This CDR3 has 16 amino acids. Between the trimmed V and J ends, which lost 4 bases and 1 base, there was a span of 13 bases. The CDR3 spells CASSSTGTLNTGELFF. The CDR3 DNA reads TGTGCCAGCAGCTCCACCGGGACATTGAACACCGGGGAGCTGTTTTTT. Full variable domain (rest looked up from reference TRBV11-2 and TRBJ2-2): EAGVAQSPRYKIIEKRQSVAFWCNPISGHATLYWYQQILGQGPKLLIQFQNNGVVDDSQLPKDRFSAERLKGVDSTLKIQPAKLEDSAVYLCASSSTGTLNTGELFFGEGSRLTVL.